Given below is one TCR beta chain in context. The CDR3 is made up of 14 amino acids. Trimming removed 6 bases at V and 0 bases at J, with 11 bases between. Per the germline V gene, CDR1 is MNHEY and CDR2 is SVGAGI. The table came from immunoSEQ multiplex PCR; TCRdb's copy has only in-frame clones and leaves some out. The table lists under 85,000 clones, about 87% of them singletons. The entry originates in a study of OX40 agonist ivuxolimab in advanced cancers. The V gene is TRBV6-5, the J gene TRBJ1-1; D is possibly TRBD1 (5 bases). The sequencing used CD4+ or CD8+ T cells sorted from blood, collected in a trial of the OX40 agonist ivuxolimab. The sequence came from an adult with an advanced solid tumor such as melanoma, head and neck, liver or kidney cancer. Written as DNA, the CDR3 is TGTGCCAGCAGCAGACAGAACATGAACACTGAAGCTTTCTTT. Its translation: CASSRQNMNTEAFF.